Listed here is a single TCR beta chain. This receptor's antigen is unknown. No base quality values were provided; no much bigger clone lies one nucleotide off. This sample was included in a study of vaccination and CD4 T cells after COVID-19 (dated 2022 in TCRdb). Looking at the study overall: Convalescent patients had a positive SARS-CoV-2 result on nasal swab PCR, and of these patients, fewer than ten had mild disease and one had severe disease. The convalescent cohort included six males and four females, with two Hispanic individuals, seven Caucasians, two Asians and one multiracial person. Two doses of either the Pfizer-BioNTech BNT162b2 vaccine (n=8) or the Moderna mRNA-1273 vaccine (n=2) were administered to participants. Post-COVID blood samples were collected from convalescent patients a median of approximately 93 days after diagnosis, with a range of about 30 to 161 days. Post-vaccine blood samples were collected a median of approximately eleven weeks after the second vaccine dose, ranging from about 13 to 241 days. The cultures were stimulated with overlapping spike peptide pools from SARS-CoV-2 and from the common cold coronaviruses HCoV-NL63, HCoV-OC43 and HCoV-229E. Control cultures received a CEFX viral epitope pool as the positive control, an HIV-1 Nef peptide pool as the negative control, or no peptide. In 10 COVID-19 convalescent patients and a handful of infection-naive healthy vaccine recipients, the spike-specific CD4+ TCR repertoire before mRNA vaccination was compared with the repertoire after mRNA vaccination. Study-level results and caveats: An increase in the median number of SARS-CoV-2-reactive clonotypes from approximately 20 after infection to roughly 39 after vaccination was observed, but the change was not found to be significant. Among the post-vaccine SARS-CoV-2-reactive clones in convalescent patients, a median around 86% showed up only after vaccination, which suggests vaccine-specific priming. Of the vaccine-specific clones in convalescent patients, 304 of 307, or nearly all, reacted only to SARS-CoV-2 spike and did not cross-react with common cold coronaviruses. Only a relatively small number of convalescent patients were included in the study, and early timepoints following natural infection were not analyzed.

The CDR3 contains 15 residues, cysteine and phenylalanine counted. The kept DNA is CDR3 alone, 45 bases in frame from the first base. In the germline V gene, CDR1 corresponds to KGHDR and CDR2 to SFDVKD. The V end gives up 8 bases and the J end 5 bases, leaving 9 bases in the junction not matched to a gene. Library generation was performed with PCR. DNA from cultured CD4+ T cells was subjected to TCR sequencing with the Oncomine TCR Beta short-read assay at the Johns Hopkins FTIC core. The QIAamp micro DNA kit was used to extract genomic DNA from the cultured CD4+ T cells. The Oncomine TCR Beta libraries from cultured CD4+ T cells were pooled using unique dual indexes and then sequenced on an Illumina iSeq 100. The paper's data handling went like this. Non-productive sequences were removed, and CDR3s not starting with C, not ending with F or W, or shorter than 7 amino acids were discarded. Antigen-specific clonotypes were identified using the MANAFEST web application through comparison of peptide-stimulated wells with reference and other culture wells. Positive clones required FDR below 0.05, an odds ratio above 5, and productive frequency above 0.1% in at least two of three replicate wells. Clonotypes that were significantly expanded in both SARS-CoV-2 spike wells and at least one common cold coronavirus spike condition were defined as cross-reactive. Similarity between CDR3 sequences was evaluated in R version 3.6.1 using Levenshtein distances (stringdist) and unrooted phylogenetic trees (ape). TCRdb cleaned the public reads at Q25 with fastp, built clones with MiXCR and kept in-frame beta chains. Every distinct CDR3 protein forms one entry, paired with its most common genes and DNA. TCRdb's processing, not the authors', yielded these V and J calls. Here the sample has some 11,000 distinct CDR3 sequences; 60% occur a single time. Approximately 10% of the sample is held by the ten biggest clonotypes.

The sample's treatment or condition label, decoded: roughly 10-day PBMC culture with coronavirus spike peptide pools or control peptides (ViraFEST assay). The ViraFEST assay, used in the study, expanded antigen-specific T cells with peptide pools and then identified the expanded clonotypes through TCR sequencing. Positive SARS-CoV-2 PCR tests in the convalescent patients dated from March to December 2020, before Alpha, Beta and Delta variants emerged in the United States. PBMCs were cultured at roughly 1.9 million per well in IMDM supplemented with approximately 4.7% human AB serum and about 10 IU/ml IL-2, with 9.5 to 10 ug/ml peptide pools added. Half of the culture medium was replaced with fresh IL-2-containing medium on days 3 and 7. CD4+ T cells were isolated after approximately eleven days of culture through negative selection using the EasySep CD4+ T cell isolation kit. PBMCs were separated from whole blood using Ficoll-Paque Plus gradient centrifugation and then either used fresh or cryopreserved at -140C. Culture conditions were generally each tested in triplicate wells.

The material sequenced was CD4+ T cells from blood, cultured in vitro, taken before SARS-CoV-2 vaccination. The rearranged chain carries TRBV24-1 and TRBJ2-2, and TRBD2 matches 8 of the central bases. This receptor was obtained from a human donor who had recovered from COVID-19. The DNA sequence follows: TGTGCCACCAAAAGCGGGAGCGGGAAGACCGGGGAGCTGTTTTTT. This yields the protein CATKSGSGKTGELFF.